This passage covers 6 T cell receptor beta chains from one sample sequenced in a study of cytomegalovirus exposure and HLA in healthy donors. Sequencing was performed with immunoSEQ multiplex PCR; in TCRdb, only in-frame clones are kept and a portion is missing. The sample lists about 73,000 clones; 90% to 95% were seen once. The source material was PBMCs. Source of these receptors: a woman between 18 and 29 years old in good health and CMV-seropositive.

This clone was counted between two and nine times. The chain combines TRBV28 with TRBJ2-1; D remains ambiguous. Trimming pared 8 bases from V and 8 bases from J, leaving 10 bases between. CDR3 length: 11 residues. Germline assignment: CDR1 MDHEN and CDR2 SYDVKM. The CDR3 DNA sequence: TGTGCCAGCGGTCCAGGCGATGAGCAGTTCTTC. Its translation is CASGPGDEQFF.

DNA for the CDR3: TGCGCCAGCAGTACGGGACAGAGGGCCGACGAGCAGTACTTC. It yields the protein CASSTGQRADEQYF. The chain carries TRBV10-1 and TRBJ2-7; TRBD1 matches 7 bases. V lost 5 bases, J lost 5 bases, and 9 bases stayed unmatched. Germline V gene sequence: CDR1 WNHNN, CDR2 SYGVQD (reference sequence). The CDR3 is 14 residues long.

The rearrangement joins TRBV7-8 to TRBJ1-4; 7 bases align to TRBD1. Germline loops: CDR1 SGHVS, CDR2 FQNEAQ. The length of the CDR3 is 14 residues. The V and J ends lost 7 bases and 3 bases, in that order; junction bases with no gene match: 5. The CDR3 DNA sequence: TGTGCCAGCACCGATGACAGGGCTAATGAAAAACTGTTTTTT. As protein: CASTDDRANEKLFF.

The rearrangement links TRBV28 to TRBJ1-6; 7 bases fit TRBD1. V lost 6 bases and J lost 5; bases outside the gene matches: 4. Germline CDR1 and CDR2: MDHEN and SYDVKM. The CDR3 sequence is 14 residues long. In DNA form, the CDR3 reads TGTGCCAGCAGGGGGACAGCTAATAATTCACCCCTCCACTTT. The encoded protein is CASRGTANNSPLHF.

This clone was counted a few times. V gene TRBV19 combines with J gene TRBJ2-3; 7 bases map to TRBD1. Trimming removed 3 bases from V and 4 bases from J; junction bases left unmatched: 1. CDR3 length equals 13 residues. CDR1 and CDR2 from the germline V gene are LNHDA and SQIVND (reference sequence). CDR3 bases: TGTGCCAGTAGTATCCAGGGGGCAGATACGCAGTATTTT. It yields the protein CASSIQGADTQYF.

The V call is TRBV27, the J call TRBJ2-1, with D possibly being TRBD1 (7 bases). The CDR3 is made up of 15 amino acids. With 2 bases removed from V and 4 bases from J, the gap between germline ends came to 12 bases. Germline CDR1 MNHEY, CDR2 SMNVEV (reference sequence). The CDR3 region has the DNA TGTGCCAGCAGTTTACAGGGGGGCCTTTACAATGAGCAGTTCTTC. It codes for CASSLQGGLYNEQFF.